The 23 T cell receptor beta chains given below trace back to one sample, sequenced in a study of Tregs in tolerant kidney transplant recipients. Profiling relied on immunoSEQ multiplex PCR, and the TCRdb table lists in-frame clones only, not all of them. This sample has 55,000 to 70,000 clones, with 75% to 90% found just once. The specimen comprised Tregs from blood, sampled before the transplant. All receptors derive from a human donor who received a combined kidney and bone marrow transplant.

This rearrangement joins TRBV7-2 to TRBJ2-3; no definite D call. The CDR3 consists of 16 residues. V was shortened by 5 bases and J by 2 bases, with 17 bases between the two germline ends. CDR1 and CDR2 (germline): SGHTA, FQGNSA. The CDR3: CASSRTPKGLTDTQYF. CDR3 in DNA: TGTGCCAGCAGCCGAACACCGAAAGGCCTCACAGATACGCAGTATTTT.

The chain uses TRBV2 and TRBJ1-2; tentatively, D is TRBD1 (5 bases). V dropped 3 bases and J dropped 4 bases, with 12 bases sitting between them. The germline gives CDR1 SNHLY, CDR2 FYNNEI. This CDR3 is 14 amino acids long. CDR3 sequence reads: CASSDDREAYGYTF. CDR3 nucleotide sequence: TGTGCCAGCAGTGATGACAGAGAGGCCTATGGCTACACCTTC.

This clone was observed a handful of times. The genes are TRBV4-2 and TRBJ1-1, with D possibly TRBD1 on 6 matching bases. Germline CDR1 reads LGHNA; CDR2 reads YNFKEQ. This CDR3 has 15 amino acids. Trimming removed 5 bases at V and 5 bases at J, with 18 bases between. The CDR3 reads CASSFPTGSWTEAFF. CDR3 in DNA: TGTGCCAGCAGCTTCCCTACAGGGAGTTGGACTGAAGCTTTCTTT.

V usage is TRBV27 and J usage is TRBJ2-1; 10 nucleotides match TRBD2. V lost 3 bases to trimming and J lost 1 base; unmatched junction nucleotides: 3. The V gene's germline CDR1 is MNHEY and CDR2 SMNVEV (reference sequence). The CDR3 is 16 residues long. CDR3 in DNA: TGTGCCAGCAGTTTGCTAGCGGGGGTATCCTACAATGAGCAGTTCTTC. Its translation is CASSLLAGVSYNEQFF.

The chain recombines TRBV10-2 with TRBJ2-2; TRBD2 might be the D (6 bases). The CDR3 has 21 residues. Germline V gives CDR1 WSHSY, CDR2 SAAADI. V lost 6 bases to trimming and J lost 5 bases, with 34 bases between them. The CDR3 DNA sequence: TGCGCCAGCAGCGGTTTCGGAGTCGGCAGGGAGGTAGCGATTAGGACCGGGGAGCTGTTTTTT. Residues: CASSGFGVGREVAIRTGELFF.

The rearrangement uses TRBV7-7 and TRBJ2-3, with a weak D call TRBD2 (5 bases). The CDR3 covers 15 residues. Germline CDR1 and CDR2: SSHAT and FNYEAQ (reference sequence). Trimming removed 5 bases at V and 4 bases at J, with 16 bases between. The CDR3, as DNA: TGTGCCAGCAGCCCCTCGTGGCACGGGGCAGATACGCAGTATTTT. Translating gives CASSPSWHGADTQYF.

V and J are TRBV2 and TRBJ2-1; 7 positions agree with TRBD1. From germline, CDR1 is SNHLY and CDR2 FYNNEI. J was trimmed by 8 bases and V by 3 bases; bases with no gene match: 13. The CDR3 has 16 residues. In nucleotides, the CDR3 is TGTGCCAGCAGTGACCAGACAGGGAGCGTGTTTTATGAGCAGTTCTTC. Protein product: CASSDQTGSVFYEQFF.

This clone was observed once. The V gene is TRBV30, the J gene TRBJ1-3; D remains ambiguous. Germline lookup yields CDR1 GTSNPN and CDR2 SVGIG (reference sequence). CDR3 length equals 14 residues. Trimming shortened V by 1 base and J by 0 bases, and 7 bases separated the two germline ends. The CDR3 protein is CAWSAGDSGNTIYF. The CDR3 DNA is TGTGCCTGGAGTGCCGGAGACTCTGGAAACACCATATATTTT. Full variable domain (remainder filled in from reference TRBV30 and TRBJ1-3): SQTIHQWPATLVQPVGSPLSLECTVEGTSNPNLYWYRQAAGRGLQLLFYSVGIGQISSEVPQNLSASRPQDRQFILSSKKLLLSDSGFYLCAWSAGDSGNTIYFGEGSWLTVV.

A single count supports this clone. The J gene is TRBJ2-4, the V gene TRBV4-1, with 9 bases matching TRBD1. The CDR3 is made up of 21 amino acids. J gave up 0 bases and V 2 bases, and 17 bases lay outside the gene matches. Germline lookup yields CDR1 MGHRA and CDR2 YSYEKL. CDR3 residues: CASSQLPSGTGLGLAKNIQYF. The CDR3 bases are TGCGCCAGCAGCCAACTCCCTTCCGGGACAGGGTTGGGCCTAGCCAAAAACATTCAGTACTTC.

This clone was observed once. The chain couples TRBV10-2 to TRBJ1-1; unclear D gene. The CDR3 has 16 residues. Trimming shortened V by 6 bases and J by 0 bases, and 17 bases separated the two germline ends. Per the germline V gene, CDR1 is WSHSY and CDR2 is SAAADI. CDR3 residues: CASRDYDGVMNTEAFF. The CDR3 region has the DNA TGCGCCAGCAGAGATTACGACGGAGTTATGAACACTGAAGCTTTCTTT.

This clone was counted only a few times. The chain recombines TRBV5-1 with TRBJ1-2, with 8 bases identical to TRBD1. The CDR3 consists of 16 residues. Germline V gene data show CDR1 as SGHRS and CDR2 as YFSETQ. V lost 5 bases, J lost 1 base, and 10 bases stayed unmatched. The CDR3 loop is CASSPGGDRFNYGYTF. CDR3 nucleotide sequence: TGCGCCAGCAGTCCAGGGGGCGACCGCTTTAACTATGGCTACACCTTC.

V gene TRBV28 combines with J gene TRBJ2-1; D gene uncertain. This CDR3 spans 16 amino acids. Germline V gene lookup returns CDR1 MDHEN and CDR2 SYDVKM. With 3 bases removed from V and 4 bases from J, the gap between germline ends came to 16 bases. CDR3 residues: CASSFNSPGPYNEQFF. The CDR3 nucleotides are TGTGCCAGCAGTTTTAATTCCCCTGGGCCGTACAATGAGCAGTTCTTC.

The chain has TRBV28 and TRBJ1-1; D unclear. Germline CDR1 MDHEN, CDR2 SYDVKM. This CDR3 contains 15 residues. Trimming cost V 3 bases and J 0 bases, with 11 bases left between them. The CDR3 bases are TGTGCCAGCAGTTTGCCCTGGCCGATGAACACTGAAGCTTTCTTT. Protein sequence: CASSLPWPMNTEAFF.

This rearrangement joins TRBV5-8 to TRBJ2-1, with no clear D. The germline V gene encodes CDR1 SGHTS and CDR2 YDEGEE. This CDR3 comprises 18 residues. V shed 0 bases and J shed 7 bases, with 23 bases lying between them. CDR3 nucleotide sequence: TGTGCCAGCAGCTTGGAGATGTGGGCCCAACCGAGTGGGAATGAGCAGTTCTTC. Residues: CASSLEMWAQPSGNEQFF.

The chain is built from TRBV28 and TRBJ1-1; unclear D gene. CDR3 length: 12 residues. V was cut by 4 bases and J by 1 base, with 4 bases left in between. Germline CDR1 MDHEN, CDR2 SYDVKM. The CDR3 loop reads CASSSRNTEAFF. The CDR3 DNA follows: TGTGCCAGCAGTTCCAGGAACACTGAAGCTTTCTTT.

V gene TRBV11-2 combines with J gene TRBJ1-2; a weak D match, TRBD1 (5 bases). CDR1 is SGHAT and CDR2 is FQNNGV in the germline V gene. The CDR3 contains 13 residues. The germline V and J ends were trimmed by 5 bases and 4 bases, with 11 bases remaining between them. CDR3 sequence (DNA): TGTGCCAGCAGCCGGGGACTGTCCTATGGCTACACCTTC. Its protein product is CASSRGLSYGYTF.

DNA of the CDR3: TGTGCCAGCAGCCCCTATGGGCTAGCGGGACTCCAAGAGACCCAGTACTTC. Translated, it gives CASSPYGLAGLQETQYF. The chain combines TRBV9 with TRBJ2-5, with 9 positions matching TRBD2. The CDR3 runs 17 residues. Germline CDR1 and CDR2: SGDLS and YYNGEE. Trimming took 4 bases from V and 1 from J; bases not matched to a gene: 11.

This chain connects TRBV2 to TRBJ1-2; 9 positions agree with TRBD1. Germline V lookup: CDR1 SNHLY, CDR2 FYNNEI. After removal of 5 bases from V and 10 bases from J, the junction contained 14 bases not matched to a gene. The CDR3 extends over 15 amino acids. For the CDR3, the DNA is TGTGCCAGCAGTCTACCGGGACAGGGTATCGATGACTACACCTTC. Its translation: CASSLPGQGIDDYTF.

This clone was detected only once. The chain carries TRBV6-6 and TRBJ1-1; possibly TRBD1 for D (5 bases). Germline V gene data show CDR1 as MNHNY and CDR2 as SVGAGI (reference sequence). V lost 5 bases and J lost 4, with 14 bases in between. The CDR3 extends over 14 amino acids. The CDR3 protein is CASSPIPGGTEAFF. The CDR3 region has the DNA TGTGCCAGCAGTCCCATTCCCGGGGGCACTGAAGCTTTCTTT.

The rearrangement uses TRBV19 and TRBJ2-2; 14 bases fit TRBD2. The germline gives CDR1 LNHDA, CDR2 SQIVND (reference sequence). Trimming at V came to 6 bases and at J to 7 bases, leaving 7 bases not matched to a gene. CDR3 length: 16 amino acids. The CDR3 reads CASRGLAGVAGGELFF. The CDR3 nucleotides read TGTGCCAGTAGGGGACTAGCGGGAGTTGCTGGCGGGGAGCTGTTTTTT.

The rearrangement joins TRBV5-4 to TRBJ1-4; D uncertain. The germline CDR1 and CDR2 sequences are SGHNT and YYREEE (reference sequence). The CDR3 loop spans 13 amino acids. Trimming took off 2 bases at V and 8 bases at J, with 10 bases between the two ends. This CDR3 is CASSFSGGEKLFF. DNA for the CDR3: TGTGCCAGCAGCTTCTCGGGTGGAGAAAAACTGTTTTTT.

The chain joins TRBV19 to TRBJ2-7; unclear D gene. Germline lookup yields CDR1 LNHDA and CDR2 SQIVND (reference sequence). The CDR3 has 13 residues. Trimming stripped 6 bases from V and 0 bases from J, with 9 bases between. The CDR3 region is CASRRQDSYEQYF. CDR3 nucleotides: TGTGCCAGTAGAAGGCAGGACTCCTACGAGCAGTACTTC.

The chain links TRBV5-1 to TRBJ2-7; no clear D gene. Trimming cost V 3 bases and J 4 bases, with 5 bases left between them. The CDR3 runs to 11 residues. Germline V gene data show CDR1 as SGHRS and CDR2 as YFSETQ. CDR3 loop: CASSSTYEQYF. The CDR3 region has the DNA TGCGCCAGCAGCTCGACATACGAGCAGTACTTC.